What follows describes a single TCR beta chain. Its matching antigen is unknown. Sequencing was performed with immunoSEQ multiplex PCR; in TCRdb, only in-frame clones are kept and a portion is missing. The sample holds 95,000 to 100,000 clones, 90% seen once. The entry originates in a study of T cell responses to AZD1222 COVID-19 vaccine. Whole-study results and caveats: The study found Spike-specific TCR breadth and depth rose after two AZD1222 doses. Donors in the cohort were predominantly white British and more often female, and clonal diversity was possibly underestimated.

The input for sequencing was peripheral blood, taken on day 0 of AZD1222 vaccination. The receptor comes from an adult in good health.

The CDR3 loop reads CASEGSGANVLTF. The CDR3 region has the DNA TGTGCCAGTGAAGGCTCTGGGGCCAACGTCCTGACTTTC. V is TRBV6-5 and J is TRBJ2-6, with D unresolved. V was cut by 9 bases and J by 0 bases, with 6 bases left in between. The CDR3 length is 13 residues. The germline CDR1 and CDR2 sequences are MNHEY and SVGAGI.